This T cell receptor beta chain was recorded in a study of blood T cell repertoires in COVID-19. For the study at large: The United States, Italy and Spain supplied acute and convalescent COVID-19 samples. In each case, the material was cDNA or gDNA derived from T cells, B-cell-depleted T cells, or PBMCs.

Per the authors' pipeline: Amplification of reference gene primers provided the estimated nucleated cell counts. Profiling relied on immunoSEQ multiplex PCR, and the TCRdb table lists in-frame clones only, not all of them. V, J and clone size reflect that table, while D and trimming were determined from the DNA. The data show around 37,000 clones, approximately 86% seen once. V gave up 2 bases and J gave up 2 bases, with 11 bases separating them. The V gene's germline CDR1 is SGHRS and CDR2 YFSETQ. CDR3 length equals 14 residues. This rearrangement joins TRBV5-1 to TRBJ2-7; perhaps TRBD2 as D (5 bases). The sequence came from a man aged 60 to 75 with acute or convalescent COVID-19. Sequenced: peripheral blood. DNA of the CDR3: TGCGCCAGCAGCTTACGTACGGGAACCTACGAGCAGTACTTC. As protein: CASSLRTGTYEQYF.